This entry features one TCR beta chain sequence. It may be a read error: a sequence one base away is much more abundant. Germline loops: CDR1 ENHRY, CDR2 SYGVKD. There are 15 residues in the CDR3. The sample originates from a study of T cells in Graves' hyperthyroidism and ophthalmopathy. Template material for amplifying TCR beta CDR3 regions consisted of RNA transcripts. The study used the HTBI primer set for a first-round RT-PCR of the TCR CDR3. TCRdb reprocessed the multiplex PCR reads with MiXCR, giving one entry per CDR3 protein. Of over 650,000 distinct CDR3 sequences in the sample, 16% were seen once. Stability of Graves' hyperthyroidism was defined as absent ophthalmopathy progression within 18 months. Patients aged 18 to 65 with hyperthyroidism were newly diagnosed, with duration under 2 months. A 10 ml volume of fresh peripheral blood provided the PBMCs.

The origin of this receptor is a man aged 18 to 30 with Graves' hyperthyroidism. Sequences were obtained from blood. The chain couples TRBV10-3 to TRBJ2-7; TRBD1 matches at 7 bases. The CDR3 region has the DNA TGTGCCATGAGTGAAGGTCTTGACAGGGTAGACGAGCAGTACTTC. Translation: CAMSEGLDRVDEQYF.